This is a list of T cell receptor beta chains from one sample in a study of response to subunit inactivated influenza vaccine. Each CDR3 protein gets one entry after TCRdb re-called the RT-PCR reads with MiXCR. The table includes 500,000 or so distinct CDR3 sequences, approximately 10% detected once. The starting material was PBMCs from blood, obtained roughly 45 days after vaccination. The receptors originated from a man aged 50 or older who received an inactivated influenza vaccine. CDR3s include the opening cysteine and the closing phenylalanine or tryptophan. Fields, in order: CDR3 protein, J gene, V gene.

cdr3_aa: CAISDPSGAEAFF; j_call: TRBJ1-1; v_call: TRBV10-3
cdr3_aa: CASRLQSYLNTEAFF; j_call: TRBJ1-1; v_call: TRBV6-5
cdr3_aa: CASSLTGGLGEQFF; j_call: TRBJ2-1; v_call: TRBV5-1
cdr3_aa: CASSPMTGVRETQYF; j_call: TRBJ2-5; v_call: TRBV14
cdr3_aa: CASSYHRWPGANVLTF; j_call: TRBJ2-6; v_call: TRBV7-9
cdr3_aa: CASSKGQNQPQHF; j_call: TRBJ1-5; v_call: TRBV7-2
cdr3_aa: CASRQAGGRQETQYF; j_call: TRBJ2-5; v_call: TRBV4-1
cdr3_aa: CASSLRDRGLAEQYF; j_call: TRBJ2-7; v_call: TRBV7-9
cdr3_aa: CASSSARVWANTGELFF; j_call: TRBJ2-2; v_call: TRBV7-8
cdr3_aa: CAARDRAYEQYF; j_call: TRBJ2-7; v_call: TRBV6-2/TRBV6-3
cdr3_aa: CASSLEGLSEKLFF; j_call: TRBJ1-4; v_call: TRBV5-1
cdr3_aa: CAIRPSGGALGEQFF; j_call: TRBJ2-1; v_call: TRBV10-3
cdr3_aa: CASSLASEVTQYF; j_call: TRBJ2-3; v_call: TRBV7-2
cdr3_aa: CASSFAATVSIAYEQYF; j_call: TRBJ2-7; v_call: TRBV5-1
cdr3_aa: CASSRQGLANYGYTF; j_call: TRBJ1-2; v_call: TRBV5-5
cdr3_aa: CASSLVARDNQPQHF; j_call: TRBJ1-5; v_call: TRBV7-2
cdr3_aa: CASSYWLAGAYQETQYF; j_call: TRBJ2-5; v_call: TRBV6-5
cdr3_aa: CASGYRGRYNEQFF; j_call: TRBJ2-1; v_call: TRBV7-2
cdr3_aa: CASSAQGGLGSPLHF; j_call: TRBJ1-6; v_call: TRBV6-1
cdr3_aa: CASRHTGGEYTDTQYF; j_call: TRBJ2-3; v_call: TRBV12-3/TRBV12-4
cdr3_aa: CASSLRFGDYEQYF; j_call: TRBJ2-7; v_call: TRBV7-2
cdr3_aa: CASSLWTGYKPNTEAFF; j_call: TRBJ1-1; v_call: TRBV7-9
cdr3_aa: CASSTGRTFNEKLFF; j_call: TRBJ1-4; v_call: TRBV12-3/TRBV12-4
cdr3_aa: CASSPLWVGNTEAFF; j_call: TRBJ1-1; v_call: TRBV13
cdr3_aa: CASARGWQPQHF; j_call: TRBJ1-5; v_call: TRBV28
cdr3_aa: CSARSGFAEAFF; j_call: TRBJ1-1; v_call: TRBV20-1
cdr3_aa: CASSPAGTGTSPLHF; j_call: TRBJ1-6; v_call: TRBV4-3
cdr3_aa: CASSSRQDPTVAFF; j_call: TRBJ1-1; v_call: TRBV28
cdr3_aa: CSARDLGVNQPQHF; j_call: TRBJ1-5; v_call: TRBV20-1
cdr3_aa: CASSPQRGADTQYF; j_call: TRBJ2-3; v_call: TRBV7-2
cdr3_aa: CASSRGQKGGQYF; j_call: TRBJ2-5; v_call: TRBV7-2
cdr3_aa: CASSRQRGGINEQFF; j_call: TRBJ2-1; v_call: TRBV4-3
cdr3_aa: CASQEAGGPYNEQFF; j_call: TRBJ2-1; v_call: TRBV7-2
cdr3_aa: CASSLIGLEETYEQYF; j_call: TRBJ2-7; v_call: TRBV12-3/TRBV12-4
cdr3_aa: CASSSPGRSIPYGYTF; j_call: TRBJ1-2; v_call: TRBV14
cdr3_aa: CASSDRGAYEQYF; j_call: TRBJ2-7; v_call: TRBV6-6
cdr3_aa: CSVGFGGGGYTF; j_call: TRBJ1-2; v_call: TRBV29-1
cdr3_aa: CASSLGTSGITNEQFF; j_call: TRBJ2-1; v_call: TRBV5-1
cdr3_aa: CSAREGTDTQYF; j_call: TRBJ2-3; v_call: TRBV20-1
cdr3_aa: CASTAWTDSDTQYF; j_call: TRBJ2-3; v_call: TRBV6-2/TRBV6-3
cdr3_aa: CASSLDHLAGISYEQYF; j_call: TRBJ2-7; v_call: TRBV11-2
cdr3_aa: CASSPFQGAGGNTIYF; j_call: TRBJ1-3; v_call: TRBV4-3
cdr3_aa: CASSLGGVVTGELFF; j_call: TRBJ2-2; v_call: TRBV11-2
cdr3_aa: CASSFWSSGAADTQYF; j_call: TRBJ2-3; v_call: TRBV7-8
cdr3_aa: CASSSSTGGGMNTEAFF; j_call: TRBJ1-1; v_call: TRBV6-2/TRBV6-3
cdr3_aa: CAISDRPKGEQYF; j_call: TRBJ2-7; v_call: TRBV10-3
cdr3_aa: CASSWTSRGGIYNEQFF; j_call: TRBJ2-1; v_call: TRBV11-2
cdr3_aa: CASKMTGEGIQPQHF; j_call: TRBJ1-5; v_call: TRBV28
cdr3_aa: CASNDRQFTDTQYF; j_call: TRBJ2-3; v_call: TRBV6-2/TRBV6-3
cdr3_aa: CASSLDGWYEQYF; j_call: TRBJ2-7; v_call: TRBV7-2
cdr3_aa: CASTYRPGGFAETQYF; j_call: TRBJ2-5; v_call: TRBV6-2/TRBV6-3
cdr3_aa: CASSRLAGPAYEQYF; j_call: TRBJ2-7; v_call: TRBV7-2
cdr3_aa: CASSQDRGTGGYEQYF; j_call: TRBJ2-7; v_call: TRBV4-1
cdr3_aa: CASSPGFSNQPQHF; j_call: TRBJ1-5; v_call: TRBV12-3/TRBV12-4
cdr3_aa: CASSLGYPRTDTQYF; j_call: TRBJ2-3; v_call: TRBV5-1
cdr3_aa: CASSIVASYEQYF; j_call: TRBJ2-7; v_call: TRBV19
cdr3_aa: CSAVDSWAEPPADTQYF; j_call: TRBJ2-3; v_call: TRBV20-1
cdr3_aa: CASSKGTGENTIYF; j_call: TRBJ1-3; v_call: TRBV12-3/TRBV12-4
cdr3_aa: CASSSIPRRTGPNEQFF; j_call: TRBJ2-1; v_call: TRBV11-2
cdr3_aa: CASSLADPTENQPQHF; j_call: TRBJ1-5; v_call: TRBV7-8